Following are 7 T cell receptor beta chains from one sample sequenced in a study of blood T cell repertoires in COVID-19. Here immunoSEQ multiplex PCR was the method, and the copy in TCRdb shows in-frame clones only, minus some. The repertoire holds about 110,000 clones, just over 85% seen once, with over 2% in the top ten. Sequenced material: peripheral blood. The receptor set was obtained from a human donor in a cohort sampled during active COVID-19.

This sequence joins TRBV27 and TRBJ2-7; weak D call: TRBD1 (6 bases). V lost 5 bases and J lost 0, with 17 bases in between. CDR1 is MNHEY, CDR2 SMNVEV, per germline (reference sequence). The CDR3 runs 16 residues. CDR3 loop: CASSTLGAESSYEQYF. CDR3 nucleotide sequence: TGTGCCAGCAGTACCCTGGGGGCGGAAAGCTCCTACGAGCAGTACTTC.

The V and J genes are TRBV6-5 and TRBJ1-3, with D perhaps matching TRBD1 (5 bases). This CDR3 is built from 14 residues. Looked up from germline, CDR1 is MNHEY and CDR2 is SVGAGI. V was trimmed by 10 bases and J by 4 bases, leaving 17 bases between them. The CDR3 DNA sequence: TGTGCCATCGTACCAGGGAAGGCGGGAAACACCATATATTTT. This translates into CAIVPGKAGNTIYF.

The V gene is TRBV5-4, the J gene TRBJ2-1; 9 bases line up with TRBD2. The CDR3 consists of 15 residues. V was pared by 1 base and J by 10 bases, with 9 bases of the junction left unmatched. Per the germline V gene, CDR1 is SGHNT and CDR2 is YYREEE (reference sequence). CDR3 nucleotides: TGTGCCAGCAGCTTGAGGGGGCTAGCGGGGCCGGAGCAGTTCTTC. Protein sequence: CASSLRGLAGPEQFF.

This chain connects TRBV6-5 to TRBJ1-1, with a possible D match to TRBD1 (6 bases). CDR3 length equals 13 residues. Germline CDR1 reads MNHEY; CDR2 reads SVGAGI. Trimming took off 2 bases at V and 6 bases at J, with 10 bases between the two ends. The CDR3 sequence is CASSYTWGPEAFF. In nucleotides, the CDR3 is TGTGCCAGCAGTTACACCTGGGGGCCTGAAGCTTTCTTT.

The chain employs TRBV5-1 and TRBJ1-5; 11 bases are shared with TRBD1. V gave up 3 bases and J gave up 5 bases; unmatched junction bases: 4. CDR1 is SGHRS, CDR2 YFSETQ, per germline. The CDR3 is made up of 15 amino acids. As DNA, the CDR3 is TGCGCCAGCAGCTCGGGACAGGGGGTGGATCAGCCCCAGCATTTT. Amino acid sequence: CASSSGQGVDQPQHF.

This sequence joins TRBV18 and TRBJ2-5; a weak D match, TRBD1 (5 bases). In germline, CDR1 is KGHSH, CDR2 LQKENI. This CDR3 is built from 13 residues. The V gene lost 6 bases and the J gene lost 4 bases, with 12 bases spanning the gap. CDR3 region: CASSQGLGETQYF. The CDR3 DNA follows: TGTGCCAGCTCCCAGGGTTTGGGAGAGACCCAGTACTTC.

This rearrangement joins TRBV5-1 to TRBJ1-1; D gene uncertain. Trimming removed 4 bases at V and 6 bases at J, with 13 bases between. The CDR3 consists of 13 residues. The V gene's germline CDR1 is SGHRS and CDR2 YFSETQ. Written as DNA, the CDR3 is TGCGCCAGCAGCGCCTTCACGGAGGCTGAAGCTTTCTTT. The encoded protein is CASSAFTEAEAFF.